This T cell receptor (beta chain) was recorded in a study of cytomegalovirus exposure and HLA in healthy donors. Overall study findings and caveats: Reportedly, HLA-A and HLA-B alleles of most subjects were accurately predicted from TCR beta. In an earlier analysis, about 87% or about 30%: the productive usage of most TCR beta V segments. The authors enumerated roughly 160 TCR beta chains as linked to cytomegalovirus.

In regard to this clone: Its matching antigen is unknown.

It was with 60 Vbeta and 13 Jbeta primers that the PCR ran. The repertoire was sequenced with immunoSEQ multiplex PCR; TCRdb's copy has only in-frame clones and lacks some. The sample lists roughly 80,000 clones, approximately 80% occurring once. With 3 bases clipped from V and 4 bases from J, the junction kept 6 bases outside the gene matches. The CDR3 spans 15 residues. CDR1 LNHDA and CDR2 SQIVND come from the germline V gene (reference sequence). The sample taken for sequencing was PBMCs. The chain carries TRBV19 and TRBJ1-5; 7 bases are shared with TRBD1. The source of this sequence is a man aged 40-50 years in good health and CMV-seronegative. The CDR3 region has the DNA TGTGCCAGTAGTATGAGGACAGGTCATAATCAGCCCCAGCATTTT. Its translation: CASSMRTGHNQPQHF.